The 13 T cell receptor beta chains in this list originate from one sample, sequenced in a study of cytomegalovirus exposure and HLA in healthy donors. The PCR made use of 60 Vbeta and 13 Jbeta primers. Clones were read by immunoSEQ multiplex PCR, and TCRdb kept only the in-frame ones, dropping some. The sample lists 150,000 to 200,000 clones, roughly 79% occurring once. Material for sequencing was PBMCs. All receptors come from a woman between 50 and 59 years old in good health and CMV-seropositive.

The chain employs TRBV5-8 and TRBJ2-5; D unresolved. The V end was cut by 4 bases, the J end by 5 bases, with 15 bases between. The CDR3 consists of 14 residues. CDR1 and CDR2 from the germline V gene are SGHTS and YDEGEE. CDR3 residues: CASSPNAVGETQYF. For the CDR3, the DNA is TGTGCCAGCAGCCCGAACGCGGTTGGGGAGACCCAGTACTTC.

The genes are TRBV27 and TRBJ2-5; the match to TRBD1 covers 8 bases. Germline V gene lookup returns CDR1 MNHEY and CDR2 SMNVEV (reference sequence). J gave up 5 bases and V 5 bases, and 10 bases lay outside the gene matches. The CDR3 covers 15 residues. The CDR3 spells CASSLNGQGTETQYF. DNA for the CDR3: TGTGCCAGCAGTCTGAATGGACAGGGTACGGAGACCCAGTACTTC.

This clone came up a few times. V and J are TRBV6-5 and TRBJ1-5, with 7 bases lining up with TRBD1. The CDR3 runs to 13 residues. CDR1 and CDR2 (germline): MNHEY, SVGAGI. V lost 6 bases to trimming and J lost 9 bases; unmatched junction nucleotides: 8. The CDR3: CASSRDRHMPQHF. The CDR3 DNA reads TGTGCCAGCAGCCGGGACAGACATATGCCCCAGCATTTT.

In its sample, this clone was seen once. The DNA of the CDR3 is TGTGCCAGCAGCTTGACAGGGGGCTCTGAAGCTTTCTTT. This codes for CASSLTGGSEAFF. The chain recombines TRBV5-6 with TRBJ1-1; 9 bases agree with TRBD1. The CDR3 is made up of 13 amino acids. V lost 1 base and J lost 6; bases outside the gene matches: 1. The germline V gene encodes CDR1 SGHDT and CDR2 YYEEEE.

On this clone: The CDR3 does not close with the conserved phenylalanine or tryptophan, likely indicating a read error. V is TRBV7-2 and J is TRBJ2-3; TRBD2 aligns across 12 bases. The CDR3 consists of 15 residues. V was pared by 2 bases and J by 6 bases, with 3 bases of the junction left unmatched. CDR1 is SGHTA and CDR2 is FQGNSA in the germline V gene. This CDR3 reads CASSLSSGGVDTQYV. The CDR3 bases are TGTGCCAGCAGCTTATCTAGCGGGGGGGTGGATACGCAGTATGTT.

CDR3 sequence (DNA): TGCGCCAGCAATTTAGGGGGCACAGGGGGGGATACGCAGTATTTT. Encoded protein: CASNLGGTGGDTQYF. This chain uses TRBV5-1 with TRBJ2-3, with 8 bases fitting TRBD1. Trimming took 6 bases from V and 6 from J; bases not matched to a gene: 12. The CDR3 contains 15 residues. The germline gives CDR1 SGHRS, CDR2 YFSETQ.

The rearrangement joins TRBV10-3 to TRBJ1-4, with D unclear. The CDR3 contains 12 residues. Germline lookup yields CDR1 ENHRY and CDR2 SYGVKD. V shed 2 bases and J shed 8 bases, with 6 bases lying between them. DNA of the CDR3: TGTGCCATCAGTGAGGATCGGGAAAAACTGTTTTTT. Translating gives CAISEDREKLFF.

The chain recombines TRBV27 with TRBJ2-1, with TRBD1 identical over 7 bases. This CDR3 has 16 amino acids. Germline V gene data show CDR1 as MNHEY and CDR2 as SMNVEV (reference sequence). The ends lost 6 bases at V and 0 bases at J; junction bases unmatched: 8. The CDR3, as DNA: TGTGCCAGCAGGTTGGGTTGGGACAGCTCCTACAATGAGCAGTTCTTC. Translating it yields CASRLGWDSSYNEQFF.

This chain connects TRBV7-8 to TRBJ1-5; 10 nucleotides agree with TRBD1. Germline CDR1 is SGHVS and CDR2 is FQNEAQ. After removal of 4 bases from V and 9 bases from J, the junction contained 9 bases not matched to a gene. There are 15 residues in the CDR3. Here the CDR3 reads CASSSSRDRGLPQHF. Here the CDR3 DNA reads TGTGCCAGCAGCTCCTCTAGGGACAGGGGCTTGCCCCAGCATTTT.

The chain is built from TRBV5-6 and TRBJ2-5; TRBD1 matches 10 bases. The V gene's germline CDR1 is SGHDT and CDR2 YYEEEE. The CDR3 covers 15 residues. V lost 0 bases to trimming and J lost 5 bases; unmatched junction nucleotides: 4. CDR3 DNA: TGTGCCAGCAGCTTGGAGACAGGGGGCGTGGAGACCCAGTACTTC. Its protein product is CASSLETGGVETQYF. Variable domain in full (rest from reference TRBV5-6 and TRBJ2-5): DAGVTQSPTHLIKTRGQQVTLRCSPKSGHDTVSWYQQALGQGPQFIFQYYEEEERQRGNFPDRFSGHQFPNYSSELNVNALLLGDSALYLCASSLETGGVETQYFGPGTRLLVL.

This clone was counted only a few times. An end of the junction differs from the germline gene, which may be a read error. This chain uses TRBV7-7 with TRBJ2-4; D ambiguous. This CDR3 is built from 11 residues. From germline, CDR1 is SSHAT and CDR2 FNYEAQ (reference sequence). The chain's CDR3 is CASSLVDIQYF. In nucleotides, the CDR3 is TGTGCTAGCAGCTTAGTAGACATTCAGTACTTC.

This chain uses TRBV4-1 with TRBJ1-1; D is unresolved. The germline CDR1 and CDR2 sequences are MGHRA and YSYEKL. The CDR3 has 13 residues. Trimming removed 3 bases at V and 7 bases at J, with 12 bases between. CDR3 DNA: TGCGCCAGCAGCCAGGTACCGGGAAATGAAGCTTTCTTT. Translated: CASSQVPGNEAFF.

The chain has TRBV28 and TRBJ2-7, with 10 bases that match TRBD2. V was clipped by 4 bases and J by 3 bases; unmatched bases: 18. The CDR3 is made up of 19 amino acids. CDR1 is MDHEN and CDR2 is SYDVKM in the germline V gene. The CDR3 sequence: CASSSPGLNTAGGVYEQYF. In DNA form, the CDR3 reads TGTGCCAGCAGTTCGCCAGGGCTTAACACAGCGGGGGGGGTCTACGAGCAGTACTTC.